A selection of T cell receptor beta chains follows, all from one sample in a study of blood T cell repertoires in COVID-19. Some clones are missing from TCRdb's copy, which holds only in-frame ones; the method was immunoSEQ multiplex PCR. Among about 230,000 clones listed, approximately 90% were seen once. Material for sequencing was PBMCs or T cells enriched from blood (not recorded which). These receptors all stem from a woman in her forties with acute COVID-19. CDR3s leave out the opening cysteine and the closing phenylalanine or tryptophan. Clone size is shown for a subset of rows, as once, few, many or a class of expanded clone.

clone size | J gene | V gene | CDR3 protein
once | TRBJ1-4 | TRBV2 | ASRHGTGDEKLF
. | TRBJ2-5 | TRBV10-1 | ASSIRQGIGETQY
. | TRBJ2-3 | TRBV4-2 | ASSASGGEGRTDTQY
. | TRBJ2-2 | TRBV6-5 | ASSGILAMGELF
. | TRBJ2-1 | TRBV7-5 | ARSLVPGLAGRNEQF
. | TRBJ1-3 | TRBV19 | ASSRPRTGGNTIY
. | TRBJ2-3 | TRBV30 | AWIPGGLGGSTDTQY
once | TRBJ1-5 | TRBV7-2 | ASSLGQGAQPQH
. | TRBJ2-1 | TRBV5-4 | ASQSGTSYNEQF
. | TRBJ2-3 | TRBV4-3 | ASSPRLKGLAALWGQY
. | TRBJ1-6 | TRBV6-2/TRBV6-3 | ASSYPGQGSSPLH
. | TRBJ2-3 | TRBV4-3 | ASSLSGTSGTDTQY
. | TRBJ2-7 | TRBV10-2 | ASSESVSRTGRRWEQY
once | TRBJ1-4 | TRBV5-1 | ASSPTGGNEKLF
. | TRBJ1-2 | TRBV5-1 | ASSFGTGASGYT
. | TRBJ2-1 | TRBV27 | ASSRPGLAGANEQF
once | TRBJ1-2 | TRBV19 | ATARQGANYGYT
. | TRBJ2-4 | TRBV7-2 | ASSLVGSGGKNIQY
once | TRBJ1-4 | TRBV27 | ANRHSGTTNEKLF
. | TRBJ2-2 | TRBV24-1 | ATTGAGTGELF
once | TRBJ2-7 | TRBV24-1 | ANLRDGRYEQY
. | TRBJ1-4 | TRBV2 | ASSERGWNEKLF
. | TRBJ1-1 | TRBV7-9 | ASSPQQGMGTEAF